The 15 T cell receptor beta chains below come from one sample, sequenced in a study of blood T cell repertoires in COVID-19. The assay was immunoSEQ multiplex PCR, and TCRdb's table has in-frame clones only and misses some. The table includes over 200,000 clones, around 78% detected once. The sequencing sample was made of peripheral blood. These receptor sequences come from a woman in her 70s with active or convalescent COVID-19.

CDR3 nucleotides: TGTGCCAGCAGCCATAGTAATATCGACGGGAGAGAGCAGTTCTTC. Translated: CASSHSNIDGREQFF. This chain uses TRBV3-1 (or the pseudogene TRBV3-2) with TRBJ2-1; tentative D call: TRBD2 (6 bases). The CDR3 extends over 15 amino acids. Germline-derived CDR1 and CDR2 are LGHDT and YNNKEL (reference sequence). Trimming removed 3 bases from V and 10 bases from J, with 19 bases in between.

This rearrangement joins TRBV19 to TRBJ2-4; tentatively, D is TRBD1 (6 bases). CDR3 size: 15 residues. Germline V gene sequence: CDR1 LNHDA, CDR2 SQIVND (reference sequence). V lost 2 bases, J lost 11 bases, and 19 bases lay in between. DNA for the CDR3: TGTGCCAGTAGTATAAGACGAGGGGGTGTTGCATTTCAGTACTTC. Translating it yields CASSIRRGGVAFQYF. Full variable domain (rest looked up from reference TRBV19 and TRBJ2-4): DGGITQSPKYLFRKEGQNVTLSCEQNLNHDAMYWYRQDPGQGLRLIYYSQIVNDFQKGDIAEGYSVSREKKESFPLTVTSAQKNPTAFYLCASSIRRGGVAFQYFGAGTRLSVL.

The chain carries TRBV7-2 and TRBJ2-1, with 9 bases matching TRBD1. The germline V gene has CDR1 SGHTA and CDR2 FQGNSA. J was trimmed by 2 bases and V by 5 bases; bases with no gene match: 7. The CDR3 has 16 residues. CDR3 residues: CASSPPGQGAYNEQFF. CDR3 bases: TGTGCCAGCAGCCCACCGGGACAGGGTGCCTACAATGAGCAGTTCTTC.

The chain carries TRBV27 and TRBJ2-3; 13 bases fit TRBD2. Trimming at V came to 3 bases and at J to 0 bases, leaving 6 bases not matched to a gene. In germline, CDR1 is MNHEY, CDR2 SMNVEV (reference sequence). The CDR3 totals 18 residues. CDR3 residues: CASSFLGLAGVSTDTQYF. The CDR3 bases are TGTGCCAGCAGTTTCCTTGGACTAGCGGGAGTAAGCACAGATACGCAGTATTTT.

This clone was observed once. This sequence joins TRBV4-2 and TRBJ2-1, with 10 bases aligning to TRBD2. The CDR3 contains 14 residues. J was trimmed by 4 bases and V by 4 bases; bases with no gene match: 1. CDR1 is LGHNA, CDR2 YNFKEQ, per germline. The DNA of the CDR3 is TGTGCCAGCAGCCGTAGCGGGGGGTACAATGAGCAGTTCTTC. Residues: CASSRSGGYNEQFF.

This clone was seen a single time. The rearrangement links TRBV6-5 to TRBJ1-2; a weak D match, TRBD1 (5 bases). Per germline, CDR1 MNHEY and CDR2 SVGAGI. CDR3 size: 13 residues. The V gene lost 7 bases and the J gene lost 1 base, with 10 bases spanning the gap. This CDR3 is CASMEGNNYGYTF. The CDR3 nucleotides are TGTGCCAGCATGGAGGGGAATAACTATGGCTACACCTTC.

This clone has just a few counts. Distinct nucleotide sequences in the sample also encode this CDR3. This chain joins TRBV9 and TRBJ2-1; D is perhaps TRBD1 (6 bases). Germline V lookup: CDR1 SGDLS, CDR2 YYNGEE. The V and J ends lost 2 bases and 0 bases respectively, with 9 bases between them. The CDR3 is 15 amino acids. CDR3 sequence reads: CASSVEDSSYNEQFF. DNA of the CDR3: TGTGCCAGCAGCGTTGAGGACAGCTCCTACAATGAGCAGTTCTTC. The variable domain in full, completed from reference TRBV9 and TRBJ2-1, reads DSGVTQTPKHLITATGQRVTLRCSPRSGDLSVYWYQQSLDQGLQFLIQYYNGEERAKGNILERFSAQQFPDLHSELNLSSLELGDSALYFCASSVEDSSYNEQFFGPGTRLTVL.

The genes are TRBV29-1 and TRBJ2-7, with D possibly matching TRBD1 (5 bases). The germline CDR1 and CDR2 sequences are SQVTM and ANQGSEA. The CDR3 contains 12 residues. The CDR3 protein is CSIGAGEYEQYF. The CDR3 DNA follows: TGCAGTATAGGGGCAGGAGAATACGAGCAGTACTTC.

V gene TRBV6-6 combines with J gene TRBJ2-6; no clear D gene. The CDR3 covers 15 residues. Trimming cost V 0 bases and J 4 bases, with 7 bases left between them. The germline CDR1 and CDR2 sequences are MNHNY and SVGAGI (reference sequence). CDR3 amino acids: CASSYSVAGANVLTF. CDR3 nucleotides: TGTGCCAGCAGTTACTCAGTGGCCGGGGCCAACGTCCTGACTTTC.

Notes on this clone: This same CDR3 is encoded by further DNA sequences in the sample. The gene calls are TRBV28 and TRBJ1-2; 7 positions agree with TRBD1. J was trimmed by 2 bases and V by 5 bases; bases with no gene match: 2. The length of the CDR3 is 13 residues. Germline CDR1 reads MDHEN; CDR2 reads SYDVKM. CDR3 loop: CASSLRGNYGYTF. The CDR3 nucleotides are TGTGCCAGCAGTCTCAGGGGGAACTATGGCTACACCTTC.

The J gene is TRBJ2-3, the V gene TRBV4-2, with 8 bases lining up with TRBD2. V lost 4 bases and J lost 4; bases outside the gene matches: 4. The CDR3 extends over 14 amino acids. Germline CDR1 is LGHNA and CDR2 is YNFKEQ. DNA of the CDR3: TGTGCCAGCAGCCGGGGACTAGATCCAGATACGCAGTATTTT. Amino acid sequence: CASSRGLDPDTQYF.

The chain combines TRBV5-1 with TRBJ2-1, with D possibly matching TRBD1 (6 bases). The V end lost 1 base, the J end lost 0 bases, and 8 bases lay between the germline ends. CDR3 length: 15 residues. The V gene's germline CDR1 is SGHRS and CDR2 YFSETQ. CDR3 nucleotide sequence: TGCGCCAGCAGCTTGATGACAGGCTCCTACAATGAGCAGTTCTTC. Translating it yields CASSLMTGSYNEQFF.

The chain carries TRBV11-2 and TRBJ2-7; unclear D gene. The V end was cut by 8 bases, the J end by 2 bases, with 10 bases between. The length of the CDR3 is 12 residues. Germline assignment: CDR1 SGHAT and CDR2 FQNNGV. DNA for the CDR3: TGTGCCAGCTCGGAGTTTCCCTACGAGCAGTACTTC. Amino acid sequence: CASSEFPYEQYF.

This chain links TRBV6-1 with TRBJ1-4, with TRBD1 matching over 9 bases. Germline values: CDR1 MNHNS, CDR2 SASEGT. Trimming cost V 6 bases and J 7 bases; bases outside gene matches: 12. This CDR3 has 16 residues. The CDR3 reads CASREQGAVRSEKLFF. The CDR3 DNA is TGTGCCAGCAGAGAACAGGGGGCCGTAAGAAGTGAAAAACTGTTTTTT.

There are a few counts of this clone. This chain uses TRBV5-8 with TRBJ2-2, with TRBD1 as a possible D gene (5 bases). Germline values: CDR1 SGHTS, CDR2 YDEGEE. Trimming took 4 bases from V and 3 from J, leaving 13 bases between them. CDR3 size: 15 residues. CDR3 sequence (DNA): TGTGCCAGCAGCGCAGGGATTTCGGACACCGGGGAGCTGTTTTTT. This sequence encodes CASSAGISDTGELFF. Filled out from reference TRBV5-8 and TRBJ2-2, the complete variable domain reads EAGVTQSPTHLIKTRGQQATLRCSPISGHTSVYWYQQALGLGLQFLLWYDEGEERNRGNFPPRFSGRQFPNYSSELNVNALELEDSALYLCASSAGISDTGELFFGEGSRLTVL.